The present TCR beta chain was sequenced within a study of early T cells in non-severe SARS-CoV-2 infection (dated by TCRdb to about 2021). Context from the whole study: Bulk RNA from unsorted whole blood was used for TCR sequencing, so alpha and beta chains could not be paired.

A case-control design nested within a healthcare worker cohort in London, UK, was used, with weekly nasopharyngeal swab PCR tests and blood sampling performed. Healthcare workers were recruited during the week of the UK lockdown, between 23 and 31 March 2020, and followed weekly for up to about 15 weeks. The library was made by 5' RACE. TCRdb records NextSeq 500 as the sequencer. To correct for sequencing error and PCR bias, the TCR library protocol tagged individual cDNA molecules with unique molecular identifiers. TCR alpha and beta chains were both sequenced, and the abundances of alpha and beta sequences in each sample were closely correlated with each other. In the original analysis: V gene, J gene and CDR3 annotation of TCR sequences was performed with Decombinator V4. Expanded TCRs were defined as changing significantly between any two time points under a Poisson model with p below 0.0001. TCR abundances were normalised to the total number of TCRs sequenced in each sample and reported as counts per million. TRAV1-2 paired with TRAJ12, TRAJ20 or TRAJ33 defined MAIT TCRs, while TRAV10 paired with TRAJ18 defined iNKT TCRs. VDJdb, accessed 1 November 2021, was searched for CMV, EBV and SARS-CoV-2 annotated TCRs, excluding TCRs annotated for multiple antigens. In-frame beta chains were kept once TCRdb had trimmed the public reads at Q25 with fastp and called clones with MiXCR. A single entry per CDR3 protein holds the most common genes and DNA from its merged rows. None of the V and J calls come from the authors' own analysis; TCRdb made them. Across this sample there are roughly 68,000 distinct CDR3 sequences, with over 4.5% seen only once. Around 4.9% of the sample comes from the top ten.

CDR1 and CDR2 are drawn from the germline V gene (reference sequence): DFQATT, SNEGSKA. Deletion took 0 bases off V and 5 bases off J, with a span of 7 bases between the germline ends. The CDR3, from cysteine to phenylalanine, totals 12 residues. Kept here is only the CDR3 DNA, which spans 36 bases and is read in frame from base 1. General study outcomes and caveats: Matching against VDJdb was skewed toward anti-spike CD8 responses, likely underestimated virus-specific expansions, and missed private and CD4 specificities.

There are many counts of this clonotype. The clone's antigen remains unknown. No clone much larger than this one lies a single base away; base qualities are absent. The sequence derives from an adult who was a healthcare worker with PCR-confirmed SARS-CoV-2 infection or an uninfected control (not recorded which). Source material: whole blood. The rearranged segments are TRBV20-1 and TRBJ1-2; the D gene assignment is ambiguous. The nucleotide sequence is TGCAGTGCTAGAGATCAAGGATATGGCTACACCTTC. It translates to CSARDQGYGYTF.